This TCR beta chain came from a study of CD8 T cells in ankylosing spondylitis. General study results and limits: The authors reported significant enrichment of disease-linked clones in matched ankylosing spondylitis synovial fluid.

Deletions cut 3 bases from V and 1 base from J, with 7 bases between. CDR1 SNHLY and CDR2 FYNNEI come from the germline V gene. The CDR3 has 14 residues. TCRdb analysed the 5' RACE reads with MiXCR anew, one entry per CDR3 protein. There are about 320,000 distinct CDR3 sequences in the sample; 11% occur only once, and about 10% lies in the top ten. This clonotype was recorded a few times. What it recognizes is unknown. J is TRBJ1-5 and V is TRBV2; D not resolved. The receptor was isolated from a female donor with ankylosing spondylitis or in good health (not recorded which). The sequencing sample was made of blood, either unsorted or a sorted T cell fraction (not recorded which). CDR3 loop: CASSDFVSNQPQHF. The DNA for the CDR3 is TGTGCCAGCAGTGACTTCGTGAGCAATCAGCCCCAGCATTTT.